The 2 T cell receptor beta chains listed next were all sequenced from one sample in a study of cytomegalovirus exposure and HLA in healthy donors. This PCR relied on a set of 60 Vbeta primers and 13 Jbeta primers. The repertoire was sequenced with immunoSEQ multiplex PCR; TCRdb's copy has only in-frame clones and lacks some. This table holds roughly 100,000 clones, about 69% found once. Material for sequencing was PBMCs. These receptors were taken from a woman younger than 30 in good health and CMV-seropositive.

V is TRBV5-4 and J is TRBJ1-2, with 9 bases lining up with TRBD1. With V trimmed by 6 bases and J by 7 bases, 16 bases remained unmatched. CDR3 length: 16 amino acids. CDR1 is SGHNT, CDR2 YYREEE, per germline (reference sequence). DNA of the CDR3: TGTGCCAGCACCTCATACCCCGGGACAGGGCGCGGTGGCTACACCTTC. Protein: CASTSYPGTGRGGYTF.

The chain links TRBV9 to TRBJ1-4; 8 positions agree with TRBD1. CDR1 and CDR2 (germline): SGDLS, YYNGEE. After removal of 3 bases from V and 4 bases from J, the junction contained 5 bases not matched to a gene. The CDR3 has 15 amino acids. CDR3 in DNA: TGTGCCAGCAGCGCCGGGACAGGAATTAATGAAAAACTGTTTTTT. It specifies CASSAGTGINEKLFF.